This TCR beta chain was recovered during a study of T-cell memory formation after mild COVID-19. Findings of the study overall: That cross-reactive memory joined was suggested by some responding clones appearing in pre-infection memory. Whereas later expanders leaned CD4+, clones contracting day 15 to 85 showed a balanced CD4/CD8 makeup. The authors left the SARS-CoV-2 specificity of second-wave clones peaking on day 37 unconfirmed.

This clonotype has at least ten counts. Its antigen is as yet unknown. CDR3 size: 14 residues. Germline lookup yields CDR1 SGHRS and CDR2 YFSETQ. Trimming cost V 4 bases and J 2 bases, with 13 bases left between them. MiXCR was run by TCRdb on the 5' RACE reads, yielding one entry per CDR3 protein. The repertoire includes fewer than 250,000 distinct CDR3 sequences, roughly a tenth of them detected once, and just over 3% sits in the top ten. The sequenced sample consisted of PBMCs or a T cell subset sorted from them (not recorded which). V is TRBV5-1 and J is TRBJ2-7, with D possibly TRBD1 on 6 matching bases. The TCR sequence derives from a man aged 18 to 29 who had mild COVID-19 (a few samples of this study predate the infection). Cell type and time point are not known. The CDR3 bases are TGCGCCAGCAGCGCCCTTCAGGGGCCCTACGAGCAGTACTTC. Protein: CASSALQGPYEQYF. The entire variable domain, with the rest obtained from reference TRBV5-1 and TRBJ2-7, is as follows: KAGVTQTPRYLIKTRGQQVTLSCSPISGHRSVSWYQQTPGQGLQFLFEYFSETQRNKGNFPGRFSGRQFSNSRSEMNVSTLELGDSALYLCASSALQGPYEQYFGPGTRLTVT.